A single sample gave rise to the 15 T cell receptor beta chains below, sequenced in a study of blood T cell repertoires in COVID-19. The protocol was immunoSEQ multiplex PCR, while the TCRdb copy is restricted to in-frame clones and leaves out a portion. The sample records about 280,000 clones, around 90% being singletons. Sequenced sample: peripheral blood. The source is a man aged 18-30 years with active or convalescent COVID-19.

The chain employs TRBV14 and TRBJ2-3; 12 bases are a match to TRBD2. Germline V gene lookup returns CDR1 SGHDN and CDR2 FVKESK. This CDR3 region has 17 residues. V shed 4 bases and J 1 base; nucleotides not matched to a gene: 6. The CDR3 is CASSPRLAGVGTDTQYF. The CDR3 nucleotides read TGTGCCAGCAGCCCCCGACTAGCGGGGGTGGGCACAGATACGCAGTATTTT.

V gene TRBV4-1 combines with J gene TRBJ2-3; TRBD2 matches at 8 bases. J gave up 5 bases and V 4 bases, and 14 bases lay outside the gene matches. The V gene's germline CDR1 is MGHRA and CDR2 YSYEKL. The length of the CDR3 is 17 residues. CDR3 coding DNA: TGCGCCAGCAGCCGGACGGGGAACGGGGGGGCCGAAGATACGCAGTATTTT. Its protein product is CASSRTGNGGAEDTQYF.

The J gene is TRBJ1-1, the V gene TRBV25-1, with D perhaps TRBD1 (5 bases). Trimming left V 2 bases short and J 1 base short, with 5 bases between. Germline V CDR1 and CDR2: MGHDK, SYGVNS. The CDR3 totals 13 residues. CDR3 nucleotides: TGTGCCAGCAGTGAAAGGGGGAACACTGAAGCTTTCTTT. Translation: CASSERGNTEAFF.

This CDR3 reads CSVQDRVGYGYTF. CDR3 DNA: TGCAGCGTCCAGGACAGGGTTGGCTATGGCTACACCTTC. The V call is TRBV29-1, the J call TRBJ1-2, with TRBD1 matching 8 bases. Germline CDR1 is SQVTM and CDR2 is ANQGSEA. The CDR3 is 13 amino acids. J lost 4 bases, V lost 6 bases, and 7 bases had no gene match.

This rearrangement joins TRBV5-4 to TRBJ1-2; TRBD1 aligns across 10 bases. V shed 1 base and J 2 bases; nucleotides not matched to a gene: 8. Germline V gene data show CDR1 as SGHNT and CDR2 as YYREEE (reference sequence). CDR3 size: 17 residues. CDR3 bases: TGTGCCAGCAGCTTGAAGGTTGGGACAGGGGCGAACTATGGCTACACCTTC. Protein product: CASSLKVGTGANYGYTF.

This chain uses TRBV14 with TRBJ1-1; the D gene is possibly TRBD1 (5 bases). The ends were cut back, 4 bases at V and 11 bases at J, with 17 bases in the middle. CDR3 size: 13 residues. Germline V lookup: CDR1 SGHDN, CDR2 FVKESK. This CDR3 is CASSPDMGTQAFF. DNA for the CDR3: TGTGCCAGCAGCCCCGATATGGGGACTCAGGCTTTCTTT. The variable domain in full, with the rest retrieved from reference TRBV14 and TRBJ1-1, is EAGVTQFPSHSVIEKGQTVTLRCDPISGHDNLYWYRRVMGKEIKFLLHFVKESKQDESGMPNNRFLAERTGGTYSTLKVQPAELEDSGVYFCASSPDMGTQAFFGQGTRLTVV.

The rearrangement links TRBV7-2 to TRBJ2-7; the D gene is possibly TRBD1 (6 bases). Germline V gene data show CDR1 as SGHTA and CDR2 as FQGNSA. This CDR3 comprises 15 residues. Trimming removed 5 bases from V and 3 bases from J, with 17 bases in between. This chain's CDR3 is CASSLLSTGNYEQYF. CDR3 coding DNA: TGTGCCAGCAGCCTCCTCTCGACAGGAAACTACGAGCAGTACTTC.

V is TRBV20-1 and J is TRBJ1-1; D call uncertain. The CDR3 consists of 13 residues. V shed 3 bases and J shed 0 bases, with 8 bases lying between them. Per the germline V gene, CDR1 is DFQATT and CDR2 is SNEGSKA (reference sequence). This chain's CDR3 is CSASGLLNTEAFF. The CDR3 DNA reads as TGCAGTGCTAGTGGGCTTCTGAACACTGAAGCTTTCTTT.

V is TRBV2 and J is TRBJ1-6, with 9 bases that match TRBD1. The CDR3 totals 15 residues. CDR1 SNHLY and CDR2 FYNNEI come from the germline V gene. V was pared by 6 bases and J by 7 bases, with 7 bases of the junction left unmatched. Here the CDR3 reads CASRPTDRGNSPLHF. The CDR3 DNA follows: TGTGCCAGCAGGCCGACGGACAGGGGAAATTCACCCCTCCACTTT. The complete variable domain, with remaining parts taken from reference TRBV2 and TRBJ1-6, reads EPEVTQTPSHQVTQMGQEVILRCVPISNHLYFYWYRQILGQKVEFLVSFYNNEISEKSEIFDDQFSVERPDGSNFTLKIRSTKLEDSAMYFCASRPTDRGNSPLHFGNGTRLTVT.

Only a few counts were recorded for this clone. This sequence joins TRBV19 and TRBJ1-1, with 7 bases matching TRBD1. The V gene's germline CDR1 is LNHDA and CDR2 SQIVND (reference sequence). The CDR3 runs to 15 residues. V lost 5 bases, J lost 1 base, and 7 bases stayed unmatched. The CDR3 sequence is CASSLGQWENTEAFF. Written as DNA, the CDR3 is TGTGCCAGTAGTCTGGGACAGTGGGAGAACACTGAAGCTTTCTTT. The entire variable domain, with the rest obtained from reference TRBV19 and TRBJ1-1, is as follows: DGGITQSPKYLFRKEGQNVTLSCEQNLNHDAMYWYRQDPGQGLRLIYYSQIVNDFQKGDIAEGYSVSREKKESFPLTVTSAQKNPTAFYLCASSLGQWENTEAFFGQGTRLTVV.

This chain connects TRBV10-1 to TRBJ1-6; D unresolved. Germline lookup yields CDR1 WNHNN and CDR2 SYGVQD (reference sequence). Trimming removed 4 bases from V and 7 bases from J, with 5 bases in between. This CDR3 spans 12 amino acids. The CDR3 loop is CASSGQNSPLHF. DNA of the CDR3: TGCGCCAGCAGTGGACAAAATTCACCCCTCCACTTT.

This sequence joins TRBV24-1 and TRBJ2-3, with D possibly matching TRBD2 (6 bases). This CDR3 is built from 17 residues. Per the germline V gene, CDR1 is KGHDR and CDR2 is SFDVKD. Trimming took off 2 bases at V and 5 bases at J, with 19 bases between the two ends. The CDR3, as DNA: TGTGCCACCAGTGATTGGCAAAACGCGGGGATGGTAGATACGCAGTATTTT. Amino acids: CATSDWQNAGMVDTQYF.

This chain connects TRBV25-1 to TRBJ1-2; D is undetermined. The CDR3 sequence is 11 residues long. V gave up 11 bases and J gave up 0 bases, with 7 bases separating them. Germline V gives CDR1 MGHDK, CDR2 SYGVNS. The CDR3 spells CAVAANYGYTF. The CDR3 DNA sequence: TGTGCCGTTGCAGCTAACTATGGCTACACCTTC.

This clone was seen only once. The rearrangement uses TRBV11-2 and TRBJ2-7; the D gene is possibly TRBD2 (5 bases). The V end was cut by 7 bases, the J end by 6 bases, with 16 bases between. Germline-derived CDR1 and CDR2 are SGHAT and FQNNGV. The CDR3 is made up of 13 amino acids. The CDR3 DNA follows: TGTGCCAGCACCCTAGCCGGTTACGGCGAGCAGTACTTC. Encoded protein: CASTLAGYGEQYF.

The rearrangement uses TRBV6-5 and TRBJ1-2; D is unclear. Looked up from germline, CDR1 is MNHEY and CDR2 is SVGAGI. Trimming shortened V by 6 bases and J by 8 bases, and 19 bases separated the two germline ends. The CDR3 sequence is 14 residues long. CDR3 DNA sequence: TGTGCCAGCAGCCCCGGAGGTGGGCTGCAAGGCTACACCTTC. It translates to CASSPGGGLQGYTF.